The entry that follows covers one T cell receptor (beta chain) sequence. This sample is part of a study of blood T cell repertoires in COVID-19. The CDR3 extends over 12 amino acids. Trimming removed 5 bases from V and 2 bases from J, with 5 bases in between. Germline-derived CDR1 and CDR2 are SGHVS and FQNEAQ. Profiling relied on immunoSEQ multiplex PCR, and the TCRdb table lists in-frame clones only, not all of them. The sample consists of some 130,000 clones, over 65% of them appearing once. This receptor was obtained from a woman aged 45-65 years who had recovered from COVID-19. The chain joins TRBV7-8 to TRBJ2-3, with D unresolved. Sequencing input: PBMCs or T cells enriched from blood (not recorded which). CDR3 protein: CASSRHTDTQYF. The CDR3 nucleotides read TGTGCCAGCAGCCGCCACACAGATACGCAGTATTTT. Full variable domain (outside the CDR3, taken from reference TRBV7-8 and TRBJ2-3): GAGVSQSPRYKVAKRGQDVALRCDPISGHVSLFWYQQALGQGPEFLTYFQNEAQLDKSGLPSDRFFAERPEGSVSTLKIQRTQQEDSAVYLCASSRHTDTQYFGPGTRLTVL.